The source of this T cell receptor (beta chain) is a study of cytomegalovirus exposure and HLA in healthy donors. The length of the CDR3 is 15 residues. Between the trimmed V and J ends, which lost 3 bases and 2 bases, there was a span of 13 bases. Germline lookup yields CDR1 ENHRY and CDR2 SYGVKD. Study observations and caveats: The study listed 164 cytomegalovirus-associated TCR beta chains.

This table comes from immunoSEQ multiplex PCR, and its TCRdb copy is limited to in-frame clones, with some not included. The table lists about 160,000 clones, around 92% of them singletons. On this clone itself: Its antigen is unidentified.

The chain has TRBV10-3 and TRBJ2-5, with a weak D call TRBD2 (7 bases). Specimen: PBMCs. The sequence was obtained from a man younger than 35 in good health and CMV-seropositive. The CDR3 protein is CAISEGGGGQETQYF. CDR3 nucleotides: TGTGCCATCAGTGAAGGGGGAGGGGGACAAGAGACCCAGTACTTC.